This T cell receptor (beta chain) was found in a study of blood T cell repertoires in COVID-19. About the study: Both acute and convalescent COVID-19 samples were obtained from the United States, Italy and Spain. Sample material is recorded as cDNA or gDNA derived from T cells, B-cell-depleted T cells, or PBMCs.

Methods used by the authors: Estimation of nucleated cell counts relied on the amplification of reference gene primers. Method: immunoSEQ multiplex PCR; TCRdb's copy keeps in-frame clones and lacks some. The V and J calls and clone size are taken from that table; D and trimming were inferred from the DNA. The table lists about 190,000 clones, 89% of them singletons. The CDR3 is 14 amino acids. V was cut by 1 base and J by 1 base, with 4 bases left in between. CDR1 and CDR2 (germline): SNHLY, FYNNEI. This clonotype originated in a man aged 40-49 years with acute or convalescent COVID-19. The sample taken for sequencing was peripheral blood. The V gene is TRBV2, the J gene TRBJ2-2; D is uncertain. CDR3: CASSEVLNTGELFF. The CDR3 nucleotides read TGTGCCAGCAGTGAAGTCTTGAACACCGGGGAGCTGTTTTTT.